This T cell receptor beta chain was recovered during a study of shared clonotypes between healthy human individuals. Authors' processing steps: Filtering differed, since immunoSEQ gave only junction sequences and no quality scores. Using immunoSEQ multiplex PCR, the repertoire was profiled, and TCRdb retains in-frame clones only, with some absent. The DNA gave D and trimming, while V, J and clone size come from that table. The repertoire holds approximately 2,200,000 clones, with 93% as singletons. CDR1 is SGHDT, CDR2 YYEEEE, per germline. Trimming pared 5 bases from V and 4 bases from J, leaving 19 bases between. The CDR3 loop spans 15 amino acids. CD8 cells classed as naive were CD45RO-negative and positively selected for CCR7, excluding terminally differentiated effector memory CD45RA+ cells. Healthy and HIV-negative, the adult donors had no recent acute infections or vaccinations.

The sequenced sample was naive CD8+ T cells from PBMCs. The chain uses TRBV5-6 and TRBJ2-7; possibly TRBD2 for D (6 bases). The source is a man between 18 and 29 years old in good health. Some clones in this sample may be carry-over from other donors' samples. CDR3 sequence: CASRPTGLGTYEQYF. The CDR3 DNA sequence: TGTGCCAGCAGGCCTACGGGGCTGGGGACTTACGAGCAGTACTTC.